This entry lists 8 T cell receptor beta chains sequenced from one sample in a study of CD8+ T cells in alopecia areata. Investigators isolated RNA and reverse transcribed it into cDNA to act as the sequencing template. The table came from immunoSEQ multiplex PCR; TCRdb's copy has only in-frame clones and leaves some out. The table has approximately 59,000 clones, around half seen once; the top ten hold roughly a sixth. This specimen consisted of CD8+ T cells sorted from blood, obtained at week 0. All receptors derive from a human donor with alopecia areata.

In DNA, the CDR3 is TGTGCCTGGAGTGCCCAAGGACGGACCTTCGGGGAGACCCAGTACTTC. This gives the protein CAWSAQGRTFGETQYF. The J gene is TRBJ2-5, the V gene TRBV30; no definite D call. V was shortened by 1 base and J by 5 bases, with 20 bases between the two germline ends. The CDR3 is 16 residues long. The germline V gene has CDR1 GTSNPN and CDR2 SVGIG (reference sequence).

This clone is judged medium-sized. The rearrangement joins TRBV6-5 to TRBJ2-1, with a tentative D call TRBD1 (5 bases). V was trimmed by 6 bases and J by 5 bases, leaving 14 bases between them. The germline CDR1 and CDR2 sequences are MNHEY and SVGAGI. The CDR3 runs to 14 residues. CDR3 DNA sequence: TGTGCCAGCAGGCCAGTGGGGCGGAACAATGAGCAGTTCTTC. Encoded protein: CASRPVGRNNEQFF.

The chain is built from TRBV18 and TRBJ2-1, with D uncertain. This CDR3 has 18 residues. V lost 1 base and J 4 bases, leaving 20 bases between the germline ends. Germline lookup yields CDR1 KGHSH and CDR2 LQKENI. CDR3 sequence: CASSPQPGRPAPYNEQFF. The CDR3, as DNA: TGTGCCAGCTCACCACAACCGGGCCGGCCGGCCCCTTACAATGAGCAGTTCTTC.

The gene calls are TRBV5-1 and TRBJ2-1, with 9 bases aligning to TRBD2. Trimming removed 0 bases from V and 8 bases from J; junction bases left unmatched: 9. Per the germline V gene, CDR1 is SGHRS and CDR2 is YFSETQ. This CDR3 contains 16 residues. Written as DNA, the CDR3 is TGCGCCAGCAGCTTGGAGGGACTAGCATTCTCGGATGAGCAGTTCTTC. This gives the protein CASSLEGLAFSDEQFF.

This sequence joins TRBV11-2 and TRBJ1-2; TRBD1 might be the D (6 bases). This CDR3 contains 14 residues. V lost 5 bases, J lost 0 bases, and 10 bases lay in between. The germline gives CDR1 SGHAT, CDR2 FQNNGV. This CDR3 reads CASSPRTANYGYTF. As DNA, the CDR3 is TGTGCCAGCAGCCCCAGGACAGCTAACTATGGCTACACCTTC.

This clone turned up a few times. V usage is TRBV5-1 and J usage is TRBJ2-6, with TRBD2 matching 8 bases. The CDR3 length is 20 residues. Trimming cost V 4 bases and J 2 bases; bases outside gene matches: 17. Germline CDR1 and CDR2: SGHRS and YFSETQ. The CDR3, as DNA: TGCGCCAGCAGCCTCTTTACCCTACTAGCGGAGCATGCTGGGGCCAACGTCCTGACTTTC. This encodes CASSLFTLLAEHAGANVLTF.

Only a few counts were recorded for this clone. The CDR3 spells CATSRSRVKLQETQYF. The CDR3 nucleotides read TGTGCCACCAGCAGATCCCGCGTGAAGTTACAAGAGACCCAGTACTTC. This chain joins TRBV15 and TRBJ2-5; D is unresolved. This CDR3 is 16 amino acids long. CDR1 is LNHNV and CDR2 is YYDKDF in the germline V gene (reference sequence). The V end lost 2 bases, the J end lost 2 bases, and 15 bases lay between the germline ends.

V usage is TRBV29-1 and J usage is TRBJ2-2; D may correspond to TRBD1 or TRBD2 (5 bases each). Germline CDR1 and CDR2: SQVTM and ANQGSEA. CDR3 length equals 14 residues. Between the trimmed V and J ends, which lost 7 bases and 1 base, there was a span of 13 bases. CDR3 region: CSAAPGRNTGELFF. The CDR3 DNA follows: TGCAGCGCCGCCCCGGGACGGAACACCGGGGAGCTGTTTTTT.